The TCR beta chain described here comes from a study of beta chain features in type 1 diabetes. Study context: Healthy donors, compared against patients, showed similar age, gender and cell yields.

The sequenced template was cDNA made from the entire isolated RNA. Repertoires were generated with immunoSEQ multiplex PCR, while TCRdb's copy carries only in-frame clones and drops some. In the table there are around 600,000 clones, 12% of which are singletons. This clone was detected a few times. Its matching antigen is unknown. CDR3 size: 15 residues. The V gene's germline CDR1 is ENHRY and CDR2 SYGVKD. Trimming stripped 3 bases from V and 4 bases from J, with 15 bases between. Findings and caveats of the study: Researchers reported that naive, central memory and Treg TCRB repertoires appeared more similar in patients than in healthy donors. Significant though moderate, a shortening of TCRB CDR3s appeared in all four CD4+ subsets of Type 1 diabetes patients.

The TCR comes from a man younger than 40 with type 1 diabetes. Sequencing input: naive CD4+ T cells from blood. The chain links TRBV10-3 to TRBJ1-1; D is unclear. Here the CDR3 DNA reads TGTGCCATCAGTGATAACGAGGCTCGGAGCACTGAAGCTTTCTTT. Its protein product is CAISDNEARSTEAFF.